This record looks at one TCR beta chain sequence and its context. The PCR was carried out with 60 Vbeta primers and 13 Jbeta primers. The protocol was immunoSEQ multiplex PCR, while the TCRdb copy is restricted to in-frame clones and leaves out a portion. The sample carries 160,000 or so clones, roughly four fifths recorded once. The data derive from a study of cytomegalovirus exposure and HLA in healthy donors. Sequenced input: PBMCs. The clonotype originates from a man aged 40-55 years in good health and CMV-seronegative.

This chain's CDR3 is CASSLERVSGTEAFF. The CDR3 region has the DNA TGCGCCAGCAGCTTGGAGAGGGTGTCGGGCACTGAAGCTTTCTTT. The V gene is TRBV5-1, the J gene TRBJ1-1; unclear D gene. Deletions cut 0 bases from V and 4 bases from J, with 13 bases between. The germline CDR1 and CDR2 sequences are SGHRS and YFSETQ. This CDR3 has 15 amino acids.